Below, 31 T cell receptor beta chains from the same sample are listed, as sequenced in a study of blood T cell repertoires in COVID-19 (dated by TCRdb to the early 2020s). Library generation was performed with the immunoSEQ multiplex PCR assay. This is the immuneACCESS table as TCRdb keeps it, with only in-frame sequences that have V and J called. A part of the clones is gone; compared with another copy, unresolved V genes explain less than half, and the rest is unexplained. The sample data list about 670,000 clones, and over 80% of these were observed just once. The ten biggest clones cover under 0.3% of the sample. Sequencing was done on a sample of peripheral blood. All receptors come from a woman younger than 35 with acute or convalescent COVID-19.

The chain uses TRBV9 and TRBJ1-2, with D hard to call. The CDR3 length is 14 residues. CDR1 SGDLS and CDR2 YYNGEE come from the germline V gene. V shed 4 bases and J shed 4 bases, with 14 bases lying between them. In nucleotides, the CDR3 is TGTGCCAGCAGCTCCCGGACTGACTTCTATGGCTACACCTTC. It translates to CASSSRTDFYGYTF.

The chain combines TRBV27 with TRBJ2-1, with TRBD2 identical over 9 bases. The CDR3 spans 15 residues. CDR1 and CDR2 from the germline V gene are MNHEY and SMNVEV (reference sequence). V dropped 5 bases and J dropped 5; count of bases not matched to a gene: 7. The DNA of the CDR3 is TGTGCCAGCAGTCCTCTAGCGGGGCGGAACAATGAGCAGTTCTTC. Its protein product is CASSPLAGRNNEQFF.

The CDR3 coding sequence is TGTGCCAGCAGCGTAGTGGGGGCTAGCGGGGGGCTCACAGATACGCAGTATTTT. It codes for CASSVVGASGGLTDTQYF. The V gene is TRBV9, the J gene TRBJ2-3, with 11 bases matching TRBD2. The trim removed 0 bases at V and 2 bases at J, leaving 8 bases unmatched. The CDR3 contains 18 residues. The V gene's germline CDR1 is SGDLS and CDR2 YYNGEE.

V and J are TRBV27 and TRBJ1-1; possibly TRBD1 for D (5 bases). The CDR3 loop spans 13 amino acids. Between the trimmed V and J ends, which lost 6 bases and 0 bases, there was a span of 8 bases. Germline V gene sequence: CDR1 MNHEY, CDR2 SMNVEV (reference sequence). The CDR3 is CASRGGVNTEAFF. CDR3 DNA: TGTGCCAGCAGGGGGGGAGTGAACACTGAAGCTTTCTTT.

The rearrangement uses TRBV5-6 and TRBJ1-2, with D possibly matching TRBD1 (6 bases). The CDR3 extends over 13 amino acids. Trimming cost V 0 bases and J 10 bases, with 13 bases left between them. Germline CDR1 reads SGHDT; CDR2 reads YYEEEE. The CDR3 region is CASSLAGGRTYTF. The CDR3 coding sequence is TGTGCCAGCAGCTTGGCGGGGGGCAGAACCTACACCTTC. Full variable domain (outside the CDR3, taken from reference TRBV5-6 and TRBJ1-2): DAGVTQSPTHLIKTRGQQVTLRCSPKSGHDTVSWYQQALGQGPQFIFQYYEEEERQRGNFPDRFSGHQFPNYSSELNVNALLLGDSALYLCASSLAGGRTYTFGSGTRLTVV.

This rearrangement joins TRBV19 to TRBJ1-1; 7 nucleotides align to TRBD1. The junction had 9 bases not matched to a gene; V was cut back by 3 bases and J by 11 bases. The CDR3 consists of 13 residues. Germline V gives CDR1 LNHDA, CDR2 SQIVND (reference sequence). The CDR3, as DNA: TGTGCCAGTAGTATCCTAGGGGGCGAGCTGGCTTTCTTT. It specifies CASSILGGELAFF.

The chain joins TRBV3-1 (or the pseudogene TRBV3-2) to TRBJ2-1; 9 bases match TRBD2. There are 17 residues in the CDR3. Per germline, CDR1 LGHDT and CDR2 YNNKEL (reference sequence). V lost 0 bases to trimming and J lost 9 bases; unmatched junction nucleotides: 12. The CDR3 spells CASSQDLLRGGFSEQFF. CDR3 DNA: TGTGCCAGCAGCCAAGATCTCTTGCGGGGGGGCTTCAGTGAGCAGTTCTTC.

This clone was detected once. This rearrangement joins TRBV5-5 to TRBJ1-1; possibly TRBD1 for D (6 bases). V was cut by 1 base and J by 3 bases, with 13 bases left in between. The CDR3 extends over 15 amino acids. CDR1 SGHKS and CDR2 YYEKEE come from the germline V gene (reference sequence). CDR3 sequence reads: CASSLSRGWDTEAFF. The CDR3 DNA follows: TGTGCCAGCAGCTTGAGTAGGGGGTGGGACACTGAAGCTTTCTTT.

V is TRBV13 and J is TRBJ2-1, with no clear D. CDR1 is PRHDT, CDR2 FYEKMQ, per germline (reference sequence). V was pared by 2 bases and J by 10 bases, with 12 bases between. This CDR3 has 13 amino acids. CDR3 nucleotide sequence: TGTGCCAGCAGCTTAAAAGCGACTGGGGAGCAGTTCTTC. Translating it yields CASSLKATGEQFF.

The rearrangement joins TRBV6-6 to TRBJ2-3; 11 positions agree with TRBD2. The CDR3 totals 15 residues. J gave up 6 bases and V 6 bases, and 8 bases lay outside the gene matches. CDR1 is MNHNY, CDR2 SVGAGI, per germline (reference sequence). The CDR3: CASRLAGGPSDTQYF. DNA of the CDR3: TGTGCCAGCAGGTTAGCGGGGGGGCCTTCTGATACGCAGTATTTT.

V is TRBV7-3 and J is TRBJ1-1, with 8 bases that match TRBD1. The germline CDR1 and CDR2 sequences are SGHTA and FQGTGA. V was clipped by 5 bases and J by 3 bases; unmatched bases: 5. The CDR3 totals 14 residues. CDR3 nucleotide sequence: TGTGCCAGCAGCCCAGGGGGCAGGGACACTGAAGCTTTCTTT. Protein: CASSPGGRDTEAFF.

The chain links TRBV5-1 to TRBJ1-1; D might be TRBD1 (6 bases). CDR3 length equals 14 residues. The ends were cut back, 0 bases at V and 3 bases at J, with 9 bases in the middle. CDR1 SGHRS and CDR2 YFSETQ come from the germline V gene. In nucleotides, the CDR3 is TGCGCCAGCAGCTTGGGGTGGACAGACACTGAAGCTTTCTTT. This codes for CASSLGWTDTEAFF.

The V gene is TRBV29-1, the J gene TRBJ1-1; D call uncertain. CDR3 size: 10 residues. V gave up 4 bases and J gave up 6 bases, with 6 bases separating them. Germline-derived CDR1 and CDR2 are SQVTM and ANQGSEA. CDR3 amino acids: CSVGVSEAFF. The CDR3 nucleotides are TGCAGCGTTGGTGTCTCTGAAGCTTTCTTT.

CDR3 nucleotide sequence: TGCGCCAGCAGCTCAAGCTCTGAAGCTTTCTTT. It encodes CASSSSSEAFF. This sequence joins TRBV5-1 and TRBJ1-1; D ambiguous. The ends were cut back, 3 bases at V and 6 bases at J, with 6 bases in the middle. Germline V CDR1 and CDR2: SGHRS, YFSETQ. This CDR3 has 11 residues. Filled out from reference TRBV5-1 and TRBJ1-1, the complete variable domain reads KAGVTQTPRYLIKTRGQQVTLSCSPISGHRSVSWYQQTPGQGLQFLFEYFSETQRNKGNFPGRFSGRQFSNSRSEMNVSTLELGDSALYLCASSSSSEAFFGQGTRLTVV.

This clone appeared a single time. As DNA, the CDR3 is TGTGCCAGCAGTTCGAGGGAGGGCTACACCTTC. Its protein is CASSSREGYTF. The genes are TRBV12-3 or TRBV12-4 and TRBJ1-2; no clear D gene. CDR3 length: 11 amino acids. Trimming stripped 4 bases from V and 8 bases from J, with 8 bases between.

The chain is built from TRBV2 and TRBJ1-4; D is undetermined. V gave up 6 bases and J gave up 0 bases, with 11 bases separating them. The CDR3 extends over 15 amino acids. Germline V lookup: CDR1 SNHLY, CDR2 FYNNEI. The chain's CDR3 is CASRQALATNEKLFF. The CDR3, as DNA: TGTGCCAGCAGGCAGGCGCTTGCAACTAATGAAAAACTGTTTTTT.

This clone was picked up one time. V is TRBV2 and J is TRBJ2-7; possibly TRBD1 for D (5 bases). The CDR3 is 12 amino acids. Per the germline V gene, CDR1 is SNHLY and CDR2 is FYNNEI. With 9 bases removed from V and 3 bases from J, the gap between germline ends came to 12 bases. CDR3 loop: CARGLSHYEQYF. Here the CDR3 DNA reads TGTGCCAGGGGGCTCTCCCACTACGAGCAGTACTTC.

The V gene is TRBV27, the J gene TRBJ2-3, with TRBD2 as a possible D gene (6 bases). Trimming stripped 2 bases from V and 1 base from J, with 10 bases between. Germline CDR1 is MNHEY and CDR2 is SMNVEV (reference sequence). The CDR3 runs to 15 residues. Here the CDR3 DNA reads TGTGCCAGCAGTTTACTAGCGCTCGGCACAGATACGCAGTATTTT. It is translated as CASSLLALGTDTQYF.

CDR3 sequence (DNA): TGTGCCAGCTCACCATATGGGGGGAATGAAAAACTGTTTTTT. It specifies CASSPYGGNEKLFF. This sequence joins TRBV18 and TRBJ1-4; possible D gene TRBD1, 5 bases. CDR3 length: 14 amino acids. The V gene lost 2 bases and the J gene lost 5 bases, with 9 bases spanning the gap. Per germline, CDR1 KGHSH and CDR2 LQKENI.

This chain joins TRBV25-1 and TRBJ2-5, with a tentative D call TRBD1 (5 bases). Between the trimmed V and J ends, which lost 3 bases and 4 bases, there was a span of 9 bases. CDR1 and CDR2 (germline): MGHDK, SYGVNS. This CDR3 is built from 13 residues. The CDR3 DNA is TGTGCCAGCAGTGAGCCAGGGCGAGAGACCCAGTACTTC. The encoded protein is CASSEPGRETQYF.

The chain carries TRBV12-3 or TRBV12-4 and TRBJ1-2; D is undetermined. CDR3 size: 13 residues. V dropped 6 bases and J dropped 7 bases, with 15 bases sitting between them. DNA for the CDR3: TGTGCCAGCAGCCCGGAGGGCTTCGGTGGCTACACCTTC. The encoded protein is CASSPEGFGGYTF.

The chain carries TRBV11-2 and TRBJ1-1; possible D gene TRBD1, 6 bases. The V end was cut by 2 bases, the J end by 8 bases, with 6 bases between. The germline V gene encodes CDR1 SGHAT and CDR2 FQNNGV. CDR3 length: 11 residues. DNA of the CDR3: TGTGCCAGCAGCTTACAGGGGGAAGCTTTCTTT. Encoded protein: CASSLQGEAFF.

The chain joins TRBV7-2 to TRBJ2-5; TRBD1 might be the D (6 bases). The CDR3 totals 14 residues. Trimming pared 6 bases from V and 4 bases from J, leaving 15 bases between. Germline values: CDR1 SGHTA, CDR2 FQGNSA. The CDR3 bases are TGTGCCAGCAGACCAGGGGTATTGGGAGAGACCCAGTACTTC. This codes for CASRPGVLGETQYF.

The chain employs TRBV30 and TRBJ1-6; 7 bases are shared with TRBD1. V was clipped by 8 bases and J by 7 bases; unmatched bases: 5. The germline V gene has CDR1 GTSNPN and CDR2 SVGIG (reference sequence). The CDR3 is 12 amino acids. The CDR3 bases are TGTGCCATCACAGGGGAGAATTCACCCCTCCACTTT. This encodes CAITGENSPLHF.

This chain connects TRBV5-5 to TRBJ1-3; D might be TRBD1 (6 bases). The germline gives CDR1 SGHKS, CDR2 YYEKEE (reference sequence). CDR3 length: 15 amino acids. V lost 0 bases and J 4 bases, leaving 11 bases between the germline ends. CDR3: CASSLAQGRGNTIYF. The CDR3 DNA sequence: TGTGCCAGCAGCTTGGCTCAGGGGCGGGGAAACACCATATATTTT.

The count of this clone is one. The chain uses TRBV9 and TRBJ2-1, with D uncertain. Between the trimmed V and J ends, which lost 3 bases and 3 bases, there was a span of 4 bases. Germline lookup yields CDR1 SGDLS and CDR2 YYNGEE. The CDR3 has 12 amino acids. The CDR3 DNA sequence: TGTGCCAGCAGCGCCAGCTACAATGAGCAGTTCTTC. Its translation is CASSASYNEQFF.

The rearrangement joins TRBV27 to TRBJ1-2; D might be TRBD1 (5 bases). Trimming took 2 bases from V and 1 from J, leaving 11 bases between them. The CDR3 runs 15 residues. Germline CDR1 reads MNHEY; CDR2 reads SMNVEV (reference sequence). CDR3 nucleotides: TGTGCCAGCAGTTTAAGGCAGGGAGGTAACTATGGCTACACCTTC. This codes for CASSLRQGGNYGYTF.

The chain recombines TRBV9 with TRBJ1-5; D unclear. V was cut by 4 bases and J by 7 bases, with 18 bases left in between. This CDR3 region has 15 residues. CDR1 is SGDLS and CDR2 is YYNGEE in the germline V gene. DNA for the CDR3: TGTGCCAGCAGCCCCCTTGGCGAGGGTGGGCAGCCCCAGCATTTT. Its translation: CASSPLGEGGQPQHF.

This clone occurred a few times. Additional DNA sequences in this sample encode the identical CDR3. CDR3 sequence: CAWSVAVNTEAFF. The CDR3 bases are TGTGCCTGGAGTGTAGCGGTGAACACTGAAGCTTTCTTT. This chain uses TRBV30 with TRBJ1-1; D uncertain. CDR1 and CDR2 (germline): GTSNPN, SVGIG (reference sequence). The CDR3 sequence is 13 residues long. Trimming took 0 bases from V and 0 from J, leaving 5 bases between them.

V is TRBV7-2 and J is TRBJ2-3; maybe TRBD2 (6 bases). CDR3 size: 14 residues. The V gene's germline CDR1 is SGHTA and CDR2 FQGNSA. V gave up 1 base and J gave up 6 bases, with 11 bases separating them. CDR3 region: CASSLGLAWDTQYF. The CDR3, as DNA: TGTGCCAGCAGCTTAGGGCTAGCGTGGGATACGCAGTATTTT.

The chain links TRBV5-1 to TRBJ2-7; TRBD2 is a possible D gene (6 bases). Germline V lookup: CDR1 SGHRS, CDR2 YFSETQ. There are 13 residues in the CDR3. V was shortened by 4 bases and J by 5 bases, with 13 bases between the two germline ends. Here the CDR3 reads CASSRDGGNEQYF. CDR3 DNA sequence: TGCGCCAGCAGCCGGGACGGAGGGAACGAGCAGTACTTC.